Listed below are T cell receptor beta chains from one sample, sequenced in a study of blood T cell repertoires in COVID-19. Sequencing was performed with immunoSEQ multiplex PCR; in TCRdb, only in-frame clones are kept and a portion is missing. The sample lists 68,000 or so clones; 70% to 90% were seen once. Sequenced: peripheral blood. The receptors were sampled from a man aged 30 to 39 with acute or convalescent COVID-19. The CDR3 runs from the conserved cysteine through the conserved F or W. D genes are given only for firm matches. Some rows have no size entry. The others give once, few or many, or a class for an expanded clone.

>-|TRBV9|TRBJ1-2|-
CARGGGGYYGYTF
TGTGCCCGCGGCGGGGGGGGCTACTATGGCTACACCTTC
>-|TRBV19|TRBJ1-5|-
CASSNPEGYLKDQPQHF
TGTGCCAGTAGTAATCCGGAGGGGTACCTGAAGGATCAGCCCCAGCATTTT
>-|TRBV2|TRBJ1-3|-
CASRPNLGNTIYF
TGTGCCAGCAGACCGAACTTAGGAAACACCATATATTTT
>-|TRBV3-1/TRBV3-2|TRBJ2-2|-
CASSQHVGNTGELFF
TGTGCCAGCAGCCAACATGTCGGGAACACCGGGGAGCTGTTTTTT
>-|TRBV28|TRBJ2-3|TRBD1
CASLRQGRRDTQYF
TGTGCCAGCCTCAGACAGGGGAGGAGAGATACGCAGTATTTT
>-|TRBV3-1/TRBV3-2|TRBJ1-2|TRBD1
CASRPTGQGFGYTF
TGTGCCAGCAGACCAACGGGACAGGGGTTTGGCTACACCTTC
>-|TRBV27|TRBJ2-7|TRBD2
CASSSTTSGRPIGQYF
TGTGCCAGCAGTTCCACTACTAGCGGGAGGCCCATTGGGCAGTACTTC
>-|TRBV7-2|TRBJ1-5|-
CASSLDYNQPQHF
TGTGCCAGCAGCTTAGACTACAATCAGCCCCAGCATTTT
>once|TRBV14|TRBJ2-2|-
CASSPLSYTGELFF
TGTGCCAGCAGCCCTCTAAGCTACACCGGGGAGCTGTTTTTT
>-|TRBV5-4|TRBJ2-3|TRBD2
CAKPPGGSDDTSTDTQYF
TGTGCCAAACCTCCGGGGGGGTCCGATGACACCAGCACAGATACGCAGTATTTT
>-|TRBV20-1|TRBJ2-7|-
CSATLLNEQYF
TGCAGTGCTACTCTCCTTAACGAGCAGTACTTC
>-|TRBV10-3|TRBJ2-1|TRBD2
CAISEEPAGGPKDGQFF
TGTGCCATCAGTGAGGAACCAGCGGGAGGGCCTAAGGATGGGCAGTTCTTC
>-|TRBV7-2|TRBJ2-1|TRBD2
CASSRAGTSNEQFF
TGTGCCAGCAGCCGTGCCGGGACTAGCAATGAGCAGTTCTTC
>-|TRBV7-9|TRBJ2-7|-
CASSPPAASREYEQYF
TGTGCCAGCAGCCCCCCCGCGGCTAGCAGAGAATACGAGCAGTACTTC
>once|TRBV3-1/TRBV3-2|TRBJ2-7|TRBD1
CASSRDRAYEQYF
TGTGCCAGCAGCCGGGACAGGGCCTACGAGCAGTACTTC
>-|TRBV5-1|TRBJ2-1|TRBD2
CASSLGLAEYNEQFF
TGCGCCAGCAGCTTGGGACTAGCGGAATACAATGAGCAGTTCTTC
>-|TRBV7-3|TRBJ1-6|TRBD1
CASSFRDRENNSPLHF
TGTGCCAGCAGCTTCCGGGACAGGGAGAATAATTCACCCCTCCACTTT
>-|TRBV4-1|TRBJ2-1|TRBD2
CASSQGGLAGLNEQFF
TGCGCCAGCAGCCAAGGGGGACTAGCGGGACTAAACGAGCAGTTCTTC
>-|TRBV6-2/TRBV6-3|TRBJ2-7|TRBD2
CASSYYAGVGYEQYF
TGTGCCAGCAGTTACTATGCGGGAGTGGGCTACGAGCAGTACTTC
>-|TRBV7-9|TRBJ1-4|-
CASTSFTQGFTNEKLFF
TGTGCCAGCACCTCCTTTACACAGGGTTTTACTAATGAAAAACTGTTTTTT
>-|TRBV19|TRBJ1-2|-
CASKSGENYGYTF
TGTGCCAGTAAGTCAGGGGAGAACTATGGCTACACCTTC
>-|TRBV28|TRBJ2-1|-
CASSFLGGQFF
TGTGCCAGCAGTTTCCTGGGAGGGCAGTTCTTC